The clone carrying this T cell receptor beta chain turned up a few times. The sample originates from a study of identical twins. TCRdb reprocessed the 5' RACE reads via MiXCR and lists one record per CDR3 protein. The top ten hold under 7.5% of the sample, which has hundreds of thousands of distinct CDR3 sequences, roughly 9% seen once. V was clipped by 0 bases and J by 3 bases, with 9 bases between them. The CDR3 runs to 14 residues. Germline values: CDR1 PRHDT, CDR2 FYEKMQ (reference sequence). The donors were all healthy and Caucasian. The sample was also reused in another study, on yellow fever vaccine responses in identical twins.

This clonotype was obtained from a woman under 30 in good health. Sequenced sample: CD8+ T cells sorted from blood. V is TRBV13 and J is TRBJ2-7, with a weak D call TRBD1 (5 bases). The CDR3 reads CASSLGQAHYEQYF. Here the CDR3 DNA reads TGTGCCAGCAGCTTAGGACAGGCTCACTACGAGCAGTACTTC.